What follows are 13 T cell receptor beta chains derived from one specimen sequenced in a study of identifying expanded T cells in peripheral blood. Some clones are missing from TCRdb's copy, which holds only in-frame ones; the method was immunoSEQ multiplex PCR. The repertoire has approximately 120,000 clones, roughly 90% of them found once; the top ten carry approximately 8%. Sample: blood. These receptors came from a person aged 18 to 70 in good health.

The J gene is TRBJ1-1, the V gene TRBV10-3; D gene uncertain. The CDR3 sequence is 14 residues long. Deletions cut 6 bases from V and 4 bases from J, with 15 bases between. Germline V lookup: CDR1 ENHRY, CDR2 SYGVKD. DNA for the CDR3: TGTGCCATCAGCCCTGTTGGAGGGAGCACTGAAGCTTTCTTT. This codes for CAISPVGGSTEAFF.

The chain joins TRBV7-2 to TRBJ2-6; D could derive from TRBD1 or TRBD2 (5 bases each). Germline loops: CDR1 SGHTA, CDR2 FQGNSA. V lost 1 base to trimming and J lost 1 base, with 14 bases between them. CDR3 length equals 18 residues. The CDR3 DNA reads as TGTGCCAGCAGCTTAGAATCGGGACCAATATCTGGGGCCAACGTCCTGACTTTC. Protein product: CASSLESGPISGANVLTF.

This chain links TRBV2 with TRBJ1-5, with D possibly matching TRBD1 (6 bases). Trimming left V 6 bases short and J 10 bases short, with 10 bases between. Germline V gene lookup returns CDR1 SNHLY and CDR2 FYNNEI. The CDR3 sequence is 11 residues long. The CDR3 nucleotides read TGTGCCAGCAGGGGGGGCCAACCCCAGCATTTT. Amino acids: CASRGGQPQHF. Supplemented by reference TRBV2 and TRBJ1-5, the full variable domain reads EPEVTQTPSHQVTQMGQEVILRCVPISNHLYFYWYRQILGQKVEFLVSFYNNEISEKSEIFDDQFSVERPDGSNFTLKIRSTKLEDSAMYFCASRGGQPQHFGDGTRLSIL.

The rearrangement uses TRBV4-1 and TRBJ1-5; no firm D call. Germline lookup yields CDR1 MGHRA and CDR2 YSYEKL. V gave up 2 bases and J gave up 1 base, with 12 bases separating them. The CDR3 loop spans 16 amino acids. CDR3 protein: CASSQSWAKSNQPQHF. The CDR3 nucleotides are TGCGCCAGCAGCCAATCGTGGGCGAAGAGCAATCAGCCCCAGCATTTT.

This clone was recorded once. V and J are TRBV10-2 and TRBJ1-2; 8 nucleotides align to TRBD1. V shed 0 bases, J shed 6 bases, and the junction held 3 bases outside the gene matches. The CDR3 totals 14 residues. Germline-derived CDR1 and CDR2 are WSHSY and SAAADI. The CDR3 sequence is CASSESDRVHGYTF. The CDR3 DNA sequence: TGCGCCAGCAGTGAGTCGGACAGGGTGCATGGCTACACCTTC.

The chain carries TRBV19 and TRBJ1-5; no clear D gene. Germline-derived CDR1 and CDR2 are LNHDA and SQIVND (reference sequence). This CDR3 has 14 residues. Trimming removed 5 bases at V and 4 bases at J, with 12 bases between. CDR3 sequence: CASSAPGRNQPQHF. For the CDR3, the DNA is TGTGCCAGTAGTGCCCCCGGCAGGAATCAGCCCCAGCATTTT.

This clone was seen only once. J is TRBJ2-7 and V is TRBV6-1; 8 nucleotides align to TRBD1. The CDR3 has 14 amino acids. From germline, CDR1 is MNHNS and CDR2 SASEGT. The junction had 4 bases not matched to a gene; V was cut back by 3 bases and J by 3 bases. The CDR3 sequence: CASSDRDRGYEQYF. The CDR3 region has the DNA TGTGCCAGCAGTGATAGAGACAGGGGCTACGAGCAGTACTTC.

The V gene is TRBV6-6, the J gene TRBJ1-4, with 7 bases aligning to TRBD1. CDR1 is MNHNY and CDR2 is SVGAGI in the germline V gene (reference sequence). V shed 2 bases and J 6 bases; nucleotides not matched to a gene: 9. CDR3 length: 16 residues. The CDR3 here is CASSYPRGGGDEKLFF. The DNA of the CDR3 is TGTGCCAGCAGTTACCCCCGGGGAGGGGGCGATGAAAAACTGTTTTTT.

The rearrangement uses TRBV6-5 and TRBJ1-2; 7 nucleotides match TRBD1. CDR3 size: 13 residues. J lost 5 bases, V lost 6 bases, and 6 bases had no gene match. CDR1 is MNHEY, CDR2 SVGAGI, per germline. The CDR3 here is CASSDRETYGYTF. In nucleotides, the CDR3 is TGTGCCAGCAGCGACAGGGAAACTTATGGCTACACCTTC.

J is TRBJ2-3 and V is TRBV7-6, with 10 bases matching TRBD2. The CDR3 extends over 19 amino acids. Trimming removed 1 base from V and 4 bases from J; junction bases left unmatched: 14. Germline V gene sequence: CDR1 SGHVS, CDR2 FNYEAQ. CDR3 DNA: TGTGCCAGCAGCTTAGTAGGAAGCGGGAGGGCTCTTACGGCAGATACGCAGTATTTT. Its protein product is CASSLVGSGRALTADTQYF.

The rearrangement links TRBV5-1 to TRBJ2-3, with 7 positions matching TRBD1. The CDR3 is 15 residues long. In germline, CDR1 is SGHRS, CDR2 YFSETQ. V trimming: 1 base; J trimming: 6 bases; junction bases outside the gene matches: 8. In nucleotides, the CDR3 is TGCGCCAGCAGCTTGAGACAGGGAACGGCGGATACGCAGTATTTT. Translated, it gives CASSLRQGTADTQYF.

The rearrangement joins TRBV5-1 to TRBJ2-3, with 9 bases that match TRBD2. The junction had 8 bases not matched to a gene; V was cut back by 0 bases and J by 0 bases. The length of the CDR3 is 18 residues. Germline V CDR1 and CDR2: SGHRS, YFSETQ. This CDR3 reads CASSLGSSGGASTDTQYF. The DNA of the CDR3 is TGCGCCAGCAGCTTGGGGAGTAGCGGGGGAGCTAGCACAGATACGCAGTATTTT.

The chain links TRBV6-1 to TRBJ2-1, with 10 bases that match TRBD2. This CDR3 contains 15 residues. The V gene end was trimmed by 5 bases and the J gene end by 4 bases; junction bases not matched to a gene: 5. CDR1 is MNHNS, CDR2 SASEGT, per germline. The CDR3 DNA reads TGTGCCAGCAGTCTTAGCGGGGGGTCGTACAATGAGCAGTTCTTC. Amino acid sequence: CASSLSGGSYNEQFF.